This is a list of T cell receptor beta chains from one sample in a study of blood T cell repertoires in COVID-19. Libraries were prepared by immunoSEQ multiplex PCR; TCRdb keeps only in-frame clonotypes and omits some of them. The sample shows more than 200,000 clones, roughly 90% of them seen only once. Sequencing was carried out using PBMCs or T cells enriched from blood (not recorded which). The receptors here all came from a woman aged 25 to 39 with acute COVID-19. Both conserved end residues are part of each CDR3. A D gene is named only where the DNA matches it firmly. Some rows mark clone size as missing; the rest say once, few, many or name a class of expanded clone.

>NA|TRBV7-3|TRBD2|TRBJ2-5
CASSLLGGAPTETQYF
TGTGCCAGCAGCTTATTGGGAGGGGCCCCAACCGAGACCCAGTACTTC
>NA|TRBV12-3/TRBV12-4|TRBD1|TRBJ1-2
CASSNRGHGYTF
TGTGCCAGCAGTAACAGGGGACATGGCTACACCTTC
>NA|TRBV27|TRBD1|TRBJ1-1
CASSPLGQGSAEAFF
TGTGCCAGCAGTCCCCTCGGACAGGGGTCGGCTGAAGCTTTCTTT
>NA|TRBV24-1|NA|TRBJ1-2
CATSEAGTGPYGYTF
TGTGCCACCAGTGAAGCCGGGACTGGCCCCTATGGCTACACCTTC
>few|TRBV18|TRBD1|TRBJ1-2
CASSEGTAYGYTF
TGTGCCAGCTCGGAGGGGACAGCCTATGGCTACACCTTC
>NA|TRBV2|TRBD1|TRBJ2-2
CASNPGTVAPGELFF
TGTGCCAGCAACCCCGGGACAGTGGCCCCCGGGGAGCTGTTTTTT
>NA|TRBV30|NA|TRBJ2-1
CAWSVRSYNEQFF
TGTGCCTGGAGCGTCCGGAGCTACAATGAGCAGTTCTTC
>NA|TRBV2|NA|TRBJ1-3
CASRPGEDGNTIYF
TGTGCCAGCAGGCCGGGAGAGGATGGAAACACCATATATTTT
>NA|TRBV3-1/TRBV3-2|NA|TRBJ1-1
CASSQVEGEAFF
TGTGCCAGCAGCCAAGTCGAGGGTGAAGCTTTCTTT
>few|TRBV29-1|NA|TRBJ2-5
CSVEENSQETQYF
TGCAGCGTTGAAGAGAACTCCCAAGAGACCCAGTACTTC
>NA|TRBV30|NA|TRBJ2-4
CAWSQVAKNIQYF
TGTGCCTGGAGTCAGGTAGCCAAAAACATTCAGTACTTC
>NA|TRBV24-1|TRBD2|TRBJ2-7
CATSRGLAGTSSYEQYF
TGTGCCACCAGTCGGGGACTAGCGGGGACTAGCTCCTACGAGCAGTACTTC
>many|TRBV3-1/TRBV3-2|TRBD1|TRBJ1-2
CASSQEPPGQRTGYTF
TGTGCCAGCAGCCAAGAACCACCGGGACAGAGGACGGGCTACACCTTC
>NA|TRBV6-5|NA|TRBJ1-2
CASTPAGVTYGYTF
TGTGCCAGCACCCCCGCAGGGGTGACCTATGGCTACACCTTC
>NA|TRBV6-1|NA|TRBJ1-1
CASSETGGATEAFF
TGTGCCAGCAGTGAAACGGGAGGGGCAACTGAAGCTTTCTTT
>few|TRBV30|NA|TRBJ2-1
CAWSVQSGAGEQFF
TGTGCCTGGAGTGTACAATCGGGCGCGGGTGAGCAGTTCTTC
>NA|TRBV7-9|NA|TRBJ1-3
CASSLRGGGNTIYF
TGTGCCAGCAGCTTAAGGGGGGGTGGAAACACCATATATTTT
>many|TRBV11-2|NA|TRBJ2-7
CASSLELTGKLNEQYF
TGTGCCAGCAGCTTAGAGTTGACAGGCAAATTAAACGAGCAGTACTTC
>once|TRBV4-2|TRBD1|TRBJ1-3
CASSQAGGTGYRSSGNTIYF
TGTGCCAGCAGCCAAGCGGGCGGGACAGGATACCGCAGCTCTGGAAACACCATATATTTT
>NA|TRBV27|NA|TRBJ1-5
CASRGGHQPQHF
TGTGCCAGCAGAGGGGGACATCAGCCCCAGCATTTT
>few|TRBV18|TRBD1|TRBJ1-5
CASSPRGLTGSQPQHF
TGTGCCAGCTCACCCCGCGGGTTGACAGGGTCACAGCCCCAGCATTTT
>NA|TRBV11-2|NA|TRBJ1-5
CASSLDPQAPGPQHF
TGTGCCAGCAGCTTAGATCCGCAGGCCCCTGGGCCCCAGCATTTT
>NA|TRBV7-2|NA|TRBJ1-1
CASSLQLGGTEAFF
TGTGCCAGCAGCTTGCAGTTAGGGGGCACTGAAGCTTTCTTT
>NA|TRBV4-1|NA|TRBJ2-5
CASSQDRRLPGETQYF
TGCGCCAGCAGCCAAGATCGTCGACTACCGGGGGAGACCCAGTACTTC
>NA|TRBV4-1|NA|TRBJ2-1
CASSQVAVPPFSYNEQFF
TGCGCCAGCAGCCAAGTCGCGGTCCCGCCCTTCTCCTACAATGAGCAGTTCTTC
>NA|TRBV5-6|NA|TRBJ1-2
CASSLGGVGNYGYTF
TGTGCCAGCAGCTTGGGGGGGGTGGGTAACTATGGCTACACCTTC